This T cell receptor beta chain is drawn from a study of radiation and T cells in renal cell carcinoma. Sequenced by immunoSEQ multiplex PCR; TCRdb stores in-frame clones only, minus some. The table records roughly 130,000 clones, roughly 91% of them present only once. Points on this clone: Its specificity is not known.

Study-wide findings and caveats: No pretreatment tumor biopsies were available for baseline clonotypes. From baseline, blood top tumor clonotypes peaked at 2 weeks post-radiation.

Stated time point: blood 2 weeks post-SBRT. Treatment meaning: 15 Gy SBRT to primary tumor, nephrectomy 4 weeks later. This renal cell carcinoma was of the clear cell type. Germline CDR1 is SGDLS and CDR2 is YYNGEE. After removal of 5 bases from V and 1 base from J, the junction contained 6 bases not matched to a gene. The CDR3 sequence is 15 residues long. Specimen: blood, collected from a patient whose treatment included radiotherapy and nephrectomy. V and J are TRBV9 and TRBJ2-1; TRBD1 agrees at 7 bases. This sequence originates from a woman between 70 and 85 years old with renal cell carcinoma. The CDR3 nucleotides read TGTGCCAGCAGTCCTACAGGGGCGTCCTACAATGAGCAGTTCTTC. Translation: CASSPTGASYNEQFF.